The 28 T cell receptor beta chains below all came from one sample that was sequenced in a study of monozygotic twins with inflammatory bowel disease. Following a re-call of the 5' RACE reads, TCRdb has one entry per CDR3 protein and lacks DNA. The sample table includes around 370,000 distinct CDR3 sequences. The specimen was blood. These receptors all stem from a human donor with ulcerative colitis or Crohn's disease, or a healthy co-twin of an affected twin (not recorded which).

This chain joins TRBV7-2 and TRBJ1-5; TCRdb outputs TRBD1, but without DNA this stays unchecked. Germline V CDR1 and CDR2: SGHTA, FQGNSA. The CDR3 has 15 amino acids. CDR3: CASSQQGARNQPQHF.

This chain uses TRBV5-3 with TRBJ1-5; TCRdb proposes TRBD1, but this gene call is untestable without DNA. TRBV5-3 carries the ORF label, with uncertain function. The CDR3 sequence is 21 residues long. The CDR3 region is CARSWILPRDRTRLSNQPQHF.

This sequence joins TRBV7-8 and TRBJ1-5; the D call of TRBD1 rests on TCRdb alone, since no DNA is present to check it. This CDR3 is built from 16 residues. Germline V CDR1 and CDR2: SGHVS, FQNEAQ. This CDR3 reads CASSLDGAGWNQPQHF.

The chain carries TRBV5-1 and TRBJ2-3; checking the TCRdb D call of TRBD1 is not possible without DNA. The V gene's germline CDR1 is SGHRS and CDR2 YFSETQ. This CDR3 has 15 amino acids. CDR3 region: CASSPDGTSADTQYF.

J is TRBJ2-1 and V is TRBV4-2; the D call from TCRdb, TRBD2, cannot be confirmed without DNA. Germline V lookup: CDR1 LGHNA, CDR2 YNFKEQ. This CDR3 has 17 amino acids. CDR3 protein: CASSQEAARRLSSEQFF.

The chain recombines TRBV7-9 with TRBJ2-7; no DNA is available, so the TRBD2 call from TCRdb remains unchecked. Germline values: CDR1 SEHNR, CDR2 FQNEAQ (reference sequence). The CDR3 is 14 residues long. CDR3 sequence: CASSLLATSGEQYF.

The chain carries TRBV4-1 and TRBJ1-2; TCRdb selects TRBD1, and the lack of DNA leaves this call unchecked. Germline-derived CDR1 and CDR2 are MGHRA and YSYEKL. This CDR3 has 14 amino acids. The CDR3 loop reads CASRSGQGAPRYTF.

This rearrangement joins TRBV7-2 to TRBJ1-3. The length of the CDR3 is 15 residues. The germline V gene encodes CDR1 SGHTA and CDR2 FQGNSA. CDR3 region: CASSQLRVSGNTIYF.

The V gene is TRBV19, the J gene TRBJ2-7; TCRdb designates TRBD1, a call that cannot be tested without DNA. The germline gives CDR1 LNHDA, CDR2 SQIVND (reference sequence). The CDR3 length is 16 residues. Here the CDR3 reads CASSIAPDRGTYEQYF.

The chain uses TRBV7-9 and TRBJ1-1; the TRBD1 assignment by TCRdb is unverifiable without DNA. Germline V CDR1 and CDR2: SEHNR, FQNEAQ (reference sequence). The CDR3 totals 14 residues. CDR3 region: CASSPPGENTEAFF.

The chain recombines TRBV4-1 with TRBJ2-3; TCRdb returns TRBD2, unconfirmable since there is no DNA. Germline CDR1 and CDR2: MGHRA and YSYEKL. The length of the CDR3 is 17 residues. The CDR3 here is CASSPPGSSGVSDTQYF.

The gene calls are TRBV6-2 or TRBV6-3 and TRBJ2-3; TCRdb's D call of TRBD2 is untestable without DNA. CDR3 length: 15 residues. Germline CDR1 MNHEY, CDR2 SVGEGT. CDR3 amino acids: CASSRDYSLYDTQYF.

Here the CDR3 reads CASSQALRGAFGYGYTF. The chain couples TRBV4-1 to TRBJ1-2; the TCRdb call, TRBD1, lacks DNA for checking. Germline V gives CDR1 MGHRA, CDR2 YSYEKL. The CDR3 spans 17 residues.

The chain combines TRBV12-3 or TRBV12-4 with TRBJ2-7; TCRdb lists TRBD1, though no DNA is available to test this call. The CDR3 length is 16 residues. CDR3 residues: CASSRSTGAISYEQYF.

The J gene is TRBJ2-3, the V gene TRBV15; TCRdb's assignment of TRBD1 cannot be checked, as there is no DNA. The CDR3 runs to 17 residues. Germline lookup yields CDR1 LNHNV and CDR2 YYDKDF (reference sequence). This CDR3 reads CATSRNLQGEGTDTQYF.

The V and J genes are TRBV6-2 or TRBV6-3 and TRBJ2-1; TCRdb's D gene call, TRBD2, goes unchecked for lack of DNA. Germline V gene lookup returns CDR1 MNHEY and CDR2 SVGEGT. The CDR3 extends over 13 amino acids. CDR3 in amino acids: CASSDYSGDEQFF.

The CDR3 loop is CSASPGTSATDTQYF. V usage is TRBV20-1 and J usage is TRBJ2-3; TCRdb lists TRBD2, though no DNA is available to test this call. Germline V CDR1 and CDR2: DFQATT, SNEGSKA (reference sequence). This CDR3 has 15 amino acids.

CDR3 sequence: CASSLAPGIAGSQETQYF. J is TRBJ2-5 and V is TRBV5-1; TCRdb reports TRBD2, a call that lacks DNA to check it against. CDR3 length: 18 amino acids. Germline V CDR1 and CDR2: SGHRS, YFSETQ.

The J gene is TRBJ2-7, the V gene TRBV7-2. The CDR3 length is 13 residues. Per germline, CDR1 SGHTA and CDR2 FQGNSA. The CDR3 region is CASSLLQSYEQYF.

The chain recombines TRBV5-1 with TRBJ2-7; no DNA is available, so the TRBD2 call from TCRdb remains unchecked. The CDR3 has 15 residues. Germline lookup yields CDR1 SGHRS and CDR2 YFSETQ. This chain's CDR3 is CASSLTGGGAREQYF.

The chain couples TRBV7-9 to TRBJ2-1. Per the germline V gene, CDR1 is SEHNR and CDR2 is FQNEAQ (reference sequence). This CDR3 has 15 residues. CDR3 loop: CASSFLETEWDEQFF. Filled out from reference TRBV7-9 and TRBJ2-1, the complete variable domain reads DTGVSQNPRHKITKRGQNVTFRCDPISEHNRLYWYRQTLGQGPEFLTYFQNEAQLEKSRLLSDRFSAERPKGSFSTLEIQRTEQGDSAMYLCASSFLETEWDEQFFGPGTRLTVL.

The chain links TRBV20-1 to TRBJ2-5; TCRdb indicates TRBD1, and absent DNA this call remains unverified. CDR1 is DFQATT, CDR2 SNEGSKA, per germline (reference sequence). This CDR3 is 12 amino acids long. CDR3 in amino acids: CSALDREETQYF.

The chain links TRBV4-1 to TRBJ2-1; checking the TCRdb D call of TRBD2 is not possible without DNA. Germline assignment: CDR1 MGHRA and CDR2 YSYEKL. The CDR3 has 16 amino acids. The CDR3 reads CASSQALAGGLNEQFF.

This CDR3 reads CASSYSRRGRKWNTEAFF. The rearrangement joins TRBV6-5 to TRBJ1-1; lacking DNA, the TRBD1 call made by TCRdb goes unchecked. This CDR3 contains 18 residues. Germline V lookup: CDR1 MNHEY, CDR2 SVGAGI.

The chain couples TRBV6-1 to TRBJ1-4; there is no DNA to check the TCRdb D call of TRBD1. Germline CDR1 is MNHNS and CDR2 is SASEGT. The CDR3 loop spans 14 amino acids. The CDR3 sequence: CASRNRGRDEKLFF.

The chain combines TRBV4-1 with TRBJ1-2. CDR3 size: 13 residues. Germline lookup yields CDR1 MGHRA and CDR2 YSYEKL. CDR3 sequence: CASSQDLVFGYTF.

The rearrangement links TRBV18 to TRBJ2-7; TCRdb's assignment of TRBD1 cannot be checked, as there is no DNA. This CDR3 has 14 amino acids. Germline CDR1 reads KGHSH; CDR2 reads LQKENI. The CDR3 sequence: CASSPRRDSYEQYF.

The V call is TRBV6-5, the J call TRBJ2-3. The CDR3 sequence is 16 residues long. From germline, CDR1 is MNHEY and CDR2 SVGAGI. The CDR3 reads CASSYGVPVGTDTQYF.